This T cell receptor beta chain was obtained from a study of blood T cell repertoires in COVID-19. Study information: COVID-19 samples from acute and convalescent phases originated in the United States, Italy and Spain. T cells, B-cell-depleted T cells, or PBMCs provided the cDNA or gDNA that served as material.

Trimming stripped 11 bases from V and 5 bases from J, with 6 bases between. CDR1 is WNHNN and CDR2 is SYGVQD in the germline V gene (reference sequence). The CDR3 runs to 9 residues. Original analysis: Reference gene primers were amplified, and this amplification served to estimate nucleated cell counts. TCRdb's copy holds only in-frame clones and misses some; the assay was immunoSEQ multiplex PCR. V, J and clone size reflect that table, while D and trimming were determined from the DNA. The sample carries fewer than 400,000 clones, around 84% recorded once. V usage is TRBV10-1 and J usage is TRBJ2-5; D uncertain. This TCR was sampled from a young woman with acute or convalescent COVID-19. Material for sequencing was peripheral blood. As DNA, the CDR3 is TGCGCCGGCCCCGAGACCCAGTACTTC. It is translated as CAGPETQYF.